These 9 T cell receptor beta chains originate from one sample sequenced in a study of T cells expressing NK-cell markers. TCRdb reprocessed the 5' RACE reads and reports one entry per CDR3 protein, with no DNA. The sample data list about 260,000 distinct CDR3 sequences. The specimen sequenced was blood T cells: a sorted CD56 or NKG2C T cell subset, CD4+ or CD8+ T cells, or bulk PBMC T cells (not recorded which). These receptor sequences come from a woman between 18 and 70 years old in good health.

V and J are TRBV12-3 or TRBV12-4 and TRBJ2-6; TCRdb calls TRBD1, which cannot be checked without DNA. CDR3 length equals 16 residues. This chain's CDR3 is CASSAGPLSGANVLTF.

This rearrangement joins TRBV18 to TRBJ2-2. Germline values: CDR1 KGHSH, CDR2 LQKENI. The CDR3 spans 15 residues. The CDR3: CASSHSGPNTGELFF.

This rearrangement joins TRBV29-1 to TRBJ2-1; TCRdb's D call of TRBD2 is untestable without DNA. The CDR3 is made up of 16 amino acids. The germline gives CDR1 SQVTM, CDR2 ANQGSEA. CDR3 sequence: CSVGGLAGGPLDEQFF.

CDR3 in amino acids: CASSPGSPQETQYF. This chain uses TRBV18 with TRBJ2-5. This CDR3 contains 14 residues. From germline, CDR1 is KGHSH and CDR2 LQKENI.

The V and J genes are TRBV20-1 and TRBJ2-1; no DNA is available, so the TRBD1 call from TCRdb remains unchecked. The germline V gene has CDR1 DFQATT and CDR2 SNEGSKA (reference sequence). The CDR3 is made up of 14 amino acids. The CDR3: CSARDGGNYNEQFF.

J is TRBJ1-2 and V is TRBV7-2; checking the TCRdb D call of TRBD1 is not possible without DNA. The CDR3 extends over 14 amino acids. Per the germline V gene, CDR1 is SGHTA and CDR2 is FQGNSA. CDR3 protein: CASSLTRGAHGYTF.

The genes are TRBV6-1 and TRBJ1-5; TCRdb's D call of TRBD1 is untestable without DNA. CDR1 is MNHNS and CDR2 is SASEGT in the germline V gene. The CDR3 is made up of 14 amino acids. The CDR3 is CASRRTGAGQPQHF.

This chain links TRBV7-2 with TRBJ2-7; TCRdb's D gene call, TRBD1, goes unchecked for lack of DNA. The CDR3 is 17 amino acids. Germline V CDR1 and CDR2: SGHTA, FQGNSA. The CDR3 here is CASSLGILSQIPYEQYF.

J is TRBJ1-5 and V is TRBV20-1. The CDR3 has 13 amino acids. Germline V lookup: CDR1 DFQATT, CDR2 SNEGSKA (reference sequence). The CDR3 here is CSARETNIQPQHF.